This T cell receptor beta chain derives from a study of T cell responses to AZD1222 COVID-19 vaccine. This clone was seen only once. Its antigen is currently unknown. Different DNA sequences within this sample yield the same CDR3. Assay used: immunoSEQ multiplex PCR; TCRdb lists only in-frame clones, some missing. Found here are about 130,000 clones, 90% to 95% of them singletons; the top ten hold under 10%. CDR3 size: 12 residues. Germline V gene data show CDR1 as SGDLS and CDR2 as YYNGEE. V lost 2 bases, J lost 5 bases, and 7 bases lay in between. Study-level results: Vaccine-associated CD4 TCRs spanned spike, dominant at 160-218 and 743-854. Nearly half of spike-specific TCRs reportedly target unmutated variant regions. Seropositive AZD1222 recipients at baseline numbered only five or six.

Sequenced here: peripheral blood, sampled on day 0 of AZD1222 vaccination. The chain employs TRBV9 and TRBJ2-5; possible D gene TRBD1, 5 bases. The origin of this receptor is an adult in good health. The chain's CDR3 is CASSVAGETQYF. The CDR3 DNA follows: TGTGCCAGCAGCGTGGCAGGGGAGACCCAGTACTTC.